The subject of this entry is one T cell receptor beta chain. The protocol was immunoSEQ multiplex PCR, while the TCRdb copy is restricted to in-frame clones and leaves out a portion. The sample shows about 340,000 clones, around 86% of them seen only once. Trimming took off 3 bases at V and 6 bases at J, with 11 bases between the two ends. This CDR3 is 13 amino acids long. The germline V gene has CDR1 SGDLS and CDR2 YYNGEE. This specimen comes from a study of blood T cell repertoires in COVID-19. The genes are TRBV9 and TRBJ2-3; D is uncertain. This receptor was taken from a woman in her fifties or sixties with COVID-19, enrolled during active disease. Sequenced material: peripheral blood. DNA of the CDR3: TGTGCCAGCAGCGCCACACGTCTTGATACGCAGTATTTT. Its translation is CASSATRLDTQYF.